A single T cell receptor (beta chain) is shown here with its context. Its antigen is unknown. No per-base quality is available; no much larger clone lies one base away. This entry comes from a study of Graves' ophthalmopathy and Graves' hyperthyroidism listed by TCRdb under 2018. About the full investigation: Peripheral blood was collected before any treatment was given, at the time of initial diagnosis. To tell Graves' ophthalmopathy apart from Graves' hyperthyroidism, and to predict which patients would progress to ophthalmopathy, the study relied on TCR beta repertoire signatures. In total, under 150 blood samples were TCR-sequenced: approximately 42 ophthalmopathy, about 75 hyperthyroidism and 17 hyperthyroidism-to-ophthalmopathy patients. To explore V-J signatures that separate ophthalmopathy from hyperthyroidism, a discovery set of approximately 100 patients was enrolled, consisting of about 43 with ophthalmopathy and around 57 with stable hyperthyroidism. An independent validation cohort was composed of 18 to 20 hyperthyroidism patients and approximately 15 patients who later progressed from hyperthyroidism to ophthalmopathy. T-cell repertoires of thyroid tissue and blood were compared in over 5 hyperthyroidism patients. Following sampling, methimazole starting at 30 mg daily was administered to hyperthyroidism patients, and high-dose intravenous methylprednisolone was administered to ophthalmopathy patients. For training and testing, the 110 or so patients in the discovery cohort were randomly divided in a 7:3 ratio. Results and caveats for the whole study, not just this receptor: No statistical method was used to predetermine the sample size, and group allocation was not hidden from the investigators. In validation, the model predicted ophthalmopathy progression with about 64% sensitivity and roughly 72% specificity; some 13 predicted patients were CT-confirmed with GO in a median of approximately 6.5 months. In cross-validation, the 13-signature model distinguished ophthalmopathy from stable hyperthyroidism with less than 90% sensitivity and over 81% specificity, while in the test set the corresponding values were roughly 80% and 75%. Most expanded thyroid clonotypes with a frequency above 0.001 also appeared in blood, which suggests that blood repertoires may reflect the immune response in the thyroid.

Hyperthyroidism was defined as stable when no progression to ophthalmopathy occurred within 18 months of follow-up. Hyperthyroidism patients were newly diagnosed, were aged 18 to 65 years, and had a disease duration under 2 months. Patients were excluded if they had other autoimmune diseases, uncontrolled infections, pregnancy or lactation. Diagnosis was based on clinical symptoms, serum thyroxine, TRAb, thyroid ultrasound and orbital computed tomography. PBMCs were isolated from approximately 10 ml of fresh peripheral blood by Ficoll-Paque density gradient centrifugation. Total RNA was extracted with Trizol reagent and quality-checked on an Agilent 2100 Bioanalyzer. Its CDR3 holds 16 amino acids, cysteine through phenylalanine. Only the CDR3 part of the read is kept: 48 bases, read in frame from the first base. The V end gives up 2 bases and the J end 8 bases, leaving 15 bases in the junction not matched to a gene. As encoded in the germline V gene, CDR1 is SGHRS while CDR2 is YFSETQ.

For repertoire sequencing, TCR beta CDR3 regions were amplified from RNA transcripts. A first-round RT-PCR used HTBI primers with the Qiagen OneStep RT-PCR kit, followed by a second-round multiplex PCR, size selection and purification. Libraries were sequenced on an Illumina HiSeq2000 using paired-end 100 bp reads. In the source study's methods: SOAPnuke was used to process the reads, throwing out any read that had adapters, had uncalled bases, had a mean Phred below 15, or lacked an exact constant-primer or identifier match. COPE v1.2.5 was used to merge high-quality paired reads. Each unique nucleotide sequence was treated as a clonotype, and MiTCR v1.1 was used to align the clonotypes to the IMGT TRB V, D and J references. Only V-J combinations with frequency above 0.0001 were analysed, covering around 99% of repertoires. For each V-J combination, a TCR clonal expansion and chaos score was defined as F50 clonal expansion divided by the chaos observed in the TCRdist matrix. Welch's t-statistics and random forest were used to reduce the features to some 13 V-J combinations, which were then used as input to a naive Bayes classifier. Thyroid-blood repertoire similarity was quantified with the Morisita-Horn index. The public reads were run again by TCRdb, first through fastp at Q25 and then through MiXCR, and only productive beta chains were kept. All rows with the same CDR3 protein become a single entry with the most common DNA and genes. TCRdb assigned the V and J calls; the authors' analysis was not used. Here the sample has 600,000 to 650,000 distinct CDR3 sequences; about a fifth occur a single time. The top ten clonotypes cover approximately 7% of the sample.

This chain is built from TRBV5-1 and TRBJ1-1; the junction holds 7 bases that match TRBD1. The source is a woman between 18 and 29 years old with stable Graves' hyperthyroidism. Some clones in this sample may be carry-over from other donors' samples. Donor details come from another sample of the same person, matched by shared clones. The sample consisted of peripheral blood. The CDR3 amino acid sequence is: CASSFRTGDPTLEAFF. The bases are TGCGCCAGCAGCTTCAGGACAGGAGACCCTACACTGGAAGCTTTCTTT.